The 27 T cell receptor beta chains presented below share a single source sample, sequenced in a study of long-term antiretroviral therapy in people with HIV. Survey-level immunoSEQ v3.0 assays were run. Sequencing was performed with immunoSEQ multiplex PCR; in TCRdb, only in-frame clones are kept and a portion is missing. The sample consists of tens of thousands of clones, 70% to 90% of them appearing once. Source: unsorted PBMCs, taken 1.1 years after starting antiretroviral therapy. The receptors derive from a man aged 18 to 30 with HIV.

The chain employs TRBV10-3 and TRBJ2-6; weak D call: TRBD1 (6 bases). V lost 5 bases, J lost 0 bases, and 11 bases lay in between. The CDR3 contains 16 residues. The germline V gene has CDR1 ENHRY and CDR2 SYGVKD. The CDR3 bases are TGTGCCATCAGTCCGACAGGTACCTCTGGGGCCAACGTCCTGACTTTC. Translated: CAISPTGTSGANVLTF.

There are a few counts of this clone. This chain joins TRBV7-8 and TRBJ1-2, with TRBD1 matching 7 bases. This CDR3 has 12 residues. Germline CDR1 reads SGHVS; CDR2 reads FQNEAQ. The V and J ends lost 3 bases and 6 bases, in that order; junction bases with no gene match: 1. In nucleotides, the CDR3 is TGTGCCAGCAGCTTGCAGGGGGATGGCTACACCTTC. Translated, it gives CASSLQGDGYTF.

J is TRBJ2-1 and V is TRBV6-1, with unresolved D. Trimming stripped 7 bases from V and 5 bases from J, with 12 bases between. The CDR3 extends over 13 amino acids. Germline V gene sequence: CDR1 MNHNS, CDR2 SASEGT. Here the CDR3 DNA reads TGTGCCAGCACTGAGGCCTTTGACAATGAGCAGTTCTTC. Translating it yields CASTEAFDNEQFF.

The rearrangement links TRBV5-4 to TRBJ1-1; the D is unclear. The CDR3 sequence is 15 residues long. Germline V gene sequence: CDR1 SGHNT, CDR2 YYREEE (reference sequence). The V and J ends lost 0 bases and 0 bases respectively, with 9 bases between them. The CDR3 DNA reads TGTGCCAGCAGCTTGGCCTCAAGCATGAACACTGAAGCTTTCTTT. Translated: CASSLASSMNTEAFF.

Remarks on this clone: At one end, the junction sequence differs from germline, possibly due to a read error. The chain recombines TRBV13 with TRBJ2-7, with D perhaps given as TRBD1 or TRBD2 (5 bases each). Germline CDR1 reads PRHDT; CDR2 reads FYEKMQ (reference sequence). The CDR3 contains 13 residues. The CDR3 bases are TGTGCCAGCAGCACCGGGACCTCCGACGAGCAGTACTTC. It translates to CASSTGTSDEQYF.

V gene TRBV18 combines with J gene TRBJ2-1; D remains ambiguous. V was cut by 0 bases and J by 1 base, with 10 bases left in between. The CDR3 consists of 16 residues. CDR1 KGHSH and CDR2 LQKENI come from the germline V gene. CDR3 DNA: TGTGCCAGCTCACCACCCTGGGGAAGTTCCTACAATGAGCAGTTCTTC. Residues: CASSPPWGSSYNEQFF.

This chain joins TRBV7-8 and TRBJ2-2, with 10 positions matching TRBD1. J lost 4 bases, V lost 4 bases, and 0 bases had no gene match. From germline, CDR1 is SGHVS and CDR2 FQNEAQ. The CDR3 length is 14 residues. The CDR3 spells CASSWTGGTGELFF. DNA for the CDR3: TGTGCCAGCAGCTGGACAGGGGGCACCGGGGAGCTGTTTTTT.

The chain recombines TRBV7-2 with TRBJ2-1; possible D gene TRBD2, 6 bases. CDR1 and CDR2 from the germline V gene are SGHTA and FQGNSA. The CDR3 has 14 amino acids. V shed 6 bases and J shed 9 bases, with 18 bases lying between them. CDR3 in amino acids: CASSRRGVPAEQFF. In DNA, the CDR3 is TGTGCCAGCAGTCGGCGGGGAGTCCCAGCTGAGCAGTTCTTC.

The chain combines TRBV9 with TRBJ2-5; D perhaps matches TRBD2 (6 bases). Germline loops: CDR1 SGDLS, CDR2 YYNGEE. The CDR3 sequence is 14 residues long. Trimming took off 0 bases at V and 3 bases at J, with 9 bases between the two ends. The CDR3 nucleotides read TGTGCCAGCAGCGTAGCAGCTAGCGAAGAGACCCAGTACTTC. It translates to CASSVAASEETQYF.

V gene TRBV18 combines with J gene TRBJ2-5; TRBD2 might be the D (5 bases). Germline V gene lookup returns CDR1 KGHSH and CDR2 LQKENI. The germline V and J ends were trimmed by 0 bases and 1 base, with 6 bases remaining between them. The CDR3 is 14 amino acids. The CDR3 loop reads CASSPPGAQETQYF. CDR3 sequence (DNA): TGTGCCAGCTCACCACCGGGAGCCCAAGAGACCCAGTACTTC.

The V call is TRBV19, the J call TRBJ1-2; possible D gene TRBD1, 6 bases. Trimming took off 8 bases at V and 12 bases at J, with 19 bases between the two ends. This CDR3 has 12 residues. Germline loops: CDR1 LNHDA, CDR2 SQIVND (reference sequence). CDR3: CASLSPRGGNTF. The CDR3 DNA sequence: TGTGCCAGTCTCTCCCCGAGGGGGGGTAACACCTTC. Full variable domain (rest looked up from reference TRBV19 and TRBJ1-2): DGGITQSPKYLFRKEGQNVTLSCEQNLNHDAMYWYRQDPGQGLRLIYYSQIVNDFQKGDIAEGYSVSREKKESFPLTVTSAQKNPTAFYLCASLSPRGGNTFGSGTRLTVV.

V usage is TRBV19 and J usage is TRBJ2-7; 11 bases fit TRBD2. The ends lost 6 bases at V and 6 bases at J; junction bases unmatched: 4. This CDR3 region has 13 residues. CDR1 is LNHDA, CDR2 SQIVND, per germline (reference sequence). The CDR3 loop reads CASRGLAVSEQYF. CDR3 DNA sequence: TGTGCCAGTAGGGGACTAGCGGTGAGCGAGCAGTACTTC.

The V and J genes are TRBV27 and TRBJ1-2, with a tentative D call TRBD1 (5 bases). The CDR3 length is 14 residues. Trimming removed 2 bases at V and 4 bases at J, with 11 bases between. From germline, CDR1 is MNHEY and CDR2 SMNVEV (reference sequence). The CDR3 DNA reads as TGTGCCAGCAGTTTAATCTCAGGGACCTATGGCTACACCTTC. It specifies CASSLISGTYGYTF.

The chain joins TRBV10-3 to TRBJ2-1; D is possibly TRBD1 or TRBD2 (5 bases each). CDR1 is ENHRY and CDR2 is SYGVKD in the germline V gene. V was shortened by 10 bases and J by 7 bases, with 20 bases between the two germline ends. The CDR3 spans 14 residues. The CDR3 DNA is TGTGCCACAGCGGACCCTCCGAAGGGGAATGAGCAGTTCTTC. Translation: CATADPPKGNEQFF.

The rearrangement uses TRBV11-2 and TRBJ1-2; no clear D gene. Trimming removed 0 bases from V and 2 bases from J, with 10 bases in between. The CDR3 consists of 15 residues. Germline V gene sequence: CDR1 SGHAT, CDR2 FQNNGV. The DNA for the CDR3 is TGTGCCAGCAGCTTAGATCAGGCTGAGAACTATGGCTACACCTTC. This sequence encodes CASSLDQAENYGYTF.

This chain uses TRBV27 with TRBJ1-1, with unresolved D. Trimming took off 4 bases at V and 4 bases at J, with 7 bases between the two ends. The V gene's germline CDR1 is MNHEY and CDR2 SMNVEV (reference sequence). This CDR3 has 12 residues. The CDR3 protein is CASSSVGTEAFF. DNA for the CDR3: TGTGCCAGCAGTTCCGTGGGCACTGAAGCTTTCTTT.

The chain couples TRBV5-4 to TRBJ2-7; D is ambiguous. This CDR3 is 11 amino acids long. Germline V lookup: CDR1 SGHNT, CDR2 YYREEE (reference sequence). V gave up 2 bases and J gave up 7 bases, with 7 bases separating them. CDR3: CASSFVGEQYF. CDR3 nucleotide sequence: TGTGCCAGCAGCTTCGTGGGGGAGCAGTACTTC. Supplemented by reference TRBV5-4 and TRBJ2-7, the full variable domain reads ETGVTQSPTHLIKTRGQQVTLRCSSQSGHNTVSWYQQALGQGPQFIFQYYREEENGRGNFPPRFSGLQFPNYSSELNVNALELDDSALYLCASSFVGEQYFGPGTRLTVT.

The CDR3 region has the DNA TGTGCCAGCAGCCGATACATGGGACAGTCGAACACCGGGGAGCTGTTTTTT. Amino acid sequence: CASSRYMGQSNTGELFF. The chain joins TRBV7-6 to TRBJ2-2; TRBD1 aligns across 7 bases. Losses at the gene ends were 5 bases for V and 0 bases for J; bases not matched to a gene: 9. Germline loops: CDR1 SGHVS, CDR2 FNYEAQ. The CDR3 totals 17 residues.

This chain links TRBV27 with TRBJ1-1; D remains unclear. This CDR3 is 15 amino acids long. The germline V gene encodes CDR1 MNHEY and CDR2 SMNVEV (reference sequence). The V and J ends lost 0 bases and 1 base respectively, with 9 bases between them. CDR3 sequence (DNA): TGTGCCAGCAGTTTATCGTTTCAAAGGAACACTGAAGCTTTCTTT. It is translated as CASSLSFQRNTEAFF.

CDR3 in amino acids: CASSPRGTRVRFF. CDR3 nucleotides: TGTGCCAGCTCACCCAGGGGGACTAGGGTAAGATTCTTC. The J gene is TRBJ2-1, the V gene TRBV18, with D tentatively TRBD2 (8 bases). The germline V gene has CDR1 KGHSH and CDR2 LQKENI. V lost 3 bases and J 16 bases, leaving 19 bases between the germline ends. The length of the CDR3 is 13 residues.

The sample holds one count of this clone. The chain uses TRBV18 and TRBJ1-4; 9 nucleotides match TRBD1. Germline trimming cut 3 bases from V and 7 bases from J; bases unmatched to any gene: 0. Germline CDR1 reads KGHSH; CDR2 reads LQKENI. The length of the CDR3 is 13 residues. CDR3 in amino acids: CASSPGQGEKLFF. Here the CDR3 DNA reads TGTGCCAGCTCACCGGGACAGGGTGAAAAACTGTTTTTT. Variable domain in full (rest from reference TRBV18 and TRBJ1-4): NAGVMQNPRHLVRRRGQEARLRCSPMKGHSHVYWYRQLPEEGLKFMVYLQKENIIDESGMPKERFSAEFPKEGPSILRIQQVVRGDSAAYFCASSPGQGEKLFFGSGTQLSVL.

V and J are TRBV4-2 and TRBJ1-3, with unresolved D. This CDR3 spans 16 amino acids. V was cut by 0 bases and J by 1 base, with 10 bases left in between. Germline values: CDR1 LGHNA, CDR2 YNFKEQ. The CDR3 nucleotides are TGTGCCAGCAGCCAAGATTGGAGTTTATCTGGAAACACCATATATTTT. Protein: CASSQDWSLSGNTIYF.

This sequence joins TRBV4-1 and TRBJ2-3; D unclear. Germline V CDR1 and CDR2: MGHRA, YSYEKL. Trimming took off 3 bases at V and 6 bases at J, with 10 bases between the two ends. The CDR3 has 13 amino acids. The CDR3 sequence is CASSQQQGDTQYF. CDR3 DNA sequence: TGCGCCAGCAGCCAGCAGCAAGGGGATACGCAGTATTTT.

The chain links TRBV6-5 to TRBJ2-1; D not certain. V shed 4 bases and J shed 9 bases, with 13 bases lying between them. This CDR3 region has 13 residues. CDR1 MNHEY and CDR2 SVGAGI come from the germline V gene. The DNA of the CDR3 is TGTGCCAGCAGTTCCCCCGGTGGTAGTGAGCAGTTCTTC. It is translated as CASSSPGGSEQFF.

The J gene is TRBJ2-7, the V gene TRBV19; D gene ambiguous. CDR3 length equals 14 residues. The V end lost 3 bases, the J end lost 2 bases, and 11 bases lay between the germline ends. From germline, CDR1 is LNHDA and CDR2 SQIVND (reference sequence). This CDR3 is CASSIGVTPYEQYF. The CDR3 DNA reads as TGTGCCAGTAGTATCGGAGTTACCCCCTACGAGCAGTACTTC. The full variable domain, rest sourced from reference TRBV19 and TRBJ2-7, is DGGITQSPKYLFRKEGQNVTLSCEQNLNHDAMYWYRQDPGQGLRLIYYSQIVNDFQKGDIAEGYSVSREKKESFPLTVTSAQKNPTAFYLCASSIGVTPYEQYFGPGTRLTVT.

This sequence joins TRBV15 and TRBJ2-7; 8 nucleotides line up with TRBD1. The V gene end was trimmed by 9 bases and the J gene end by 1 base; junction bases not matched to a gene: 5. CDR3 length: 13 residues. CDR1 is LNHNV, CDR2 YYDKDF, per germline (reference sequence). The CDR3 here is CATTGTGSYEQYF. The CDR3 nucleotides read TGTGCCACAACCGGGACAGGTTCCTACGAGCAGTACTTC.

The chain recombines TRBV2 with TRBJ1-5; D possibly corresponds to TRBD1 (6 bases). Germline CDR1 and CDR2: SNHLY and FYNNEI. The CDR3 length is 15 residues. The V and J ends lost 6 bases and 6 bases respectively, with 18 bases between them. The CDR3 bases are TGTGCCAGCAGGATATGGGACGGGGGCTTTCAGCCCCAGCATTTT. Its translation: CASRIWDGGFQPQHF.